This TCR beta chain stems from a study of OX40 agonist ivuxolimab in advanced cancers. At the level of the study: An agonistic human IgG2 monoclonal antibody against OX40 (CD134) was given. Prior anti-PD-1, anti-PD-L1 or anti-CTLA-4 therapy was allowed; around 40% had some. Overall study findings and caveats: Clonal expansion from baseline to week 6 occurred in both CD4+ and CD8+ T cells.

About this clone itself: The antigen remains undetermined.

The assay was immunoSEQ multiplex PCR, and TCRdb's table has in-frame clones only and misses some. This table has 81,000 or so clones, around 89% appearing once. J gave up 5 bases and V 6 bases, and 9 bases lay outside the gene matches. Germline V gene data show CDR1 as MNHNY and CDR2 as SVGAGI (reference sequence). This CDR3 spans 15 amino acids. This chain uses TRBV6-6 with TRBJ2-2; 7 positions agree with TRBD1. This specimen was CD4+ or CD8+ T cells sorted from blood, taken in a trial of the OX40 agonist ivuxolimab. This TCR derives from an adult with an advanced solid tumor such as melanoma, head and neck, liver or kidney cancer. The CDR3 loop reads CASSGRGLWTGELFF. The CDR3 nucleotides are TGTGCCAGCAGCGGAAGGGGGCTATGGACCGGGGAGCTGTTTTTT.